This passage covers 7 T cell receptor beta chains from one sample sequenced in a study of cytomegalovirus exposure and HLA in healthy donors. Vbeta (60) and Jbeta (13) primers were used in the PCR. Sequenced by immunoSEQ multiplex PCR; TCRdb stores in-frame clones only, minus some. The sample shows 50,000 to 65,000 clones, 75% to 85% of them seen only once. The sequencing input was PBMCs. The receptors come from a middle-aged man in good health and CMV-seropositive.

On this clone: Since a far larger clone is one base different, this is likely a read error. Other DNA sequences in the sample encode the same CDR3. This chain links TRBV4-1 with TRBJ1-6, with no clear D. In germline, CDR1 is MGHRA, CDR2 YSYEKL. The CDR3 extends over 18 amino acids. For the CDR3, the DNA is TGCGCAAGCAGCCAAGGGTTTTTCAGGCAACGGCCGAATTCACCCCTCCACTTT. Residues: CASSQGFFRQRPNSPLHF.

This clone was seen more than once but under ten times. The V gene is TRBV7-2, the J gene TRBJ2-7, with TRBD1 matching 12 bases. This CDR3 comprises 15 residues. Germline V gives CDR1 SGHTA, CDR2 FQGNSA. V was clipped by 7 bases and J by 4 bases; unmatched bases: 8. CDR3 in DNA: TGTGCCAGCACTCCTGGGACAGGGGGCTTGTACGAGCAGTACTTC. This codes for CASTPGTGGLYEQYF. The full variable domain, its missing parts supplied by reference TRBV7-2 and TRBJ2-7, is GAGVSQSPSNKVTEKGKDVELRCDPISGHTALYWYRQSLGQGLEFLIYFQGNSAPDKSGLPSDRFSAERTGGSVSTLTIQRTQQEDSAVYLCASTPGTGGLYEQYFGPGTRLTVT.

This chain uses TRBV28 with TRBJ1-1; 8 bases fit TRBD1. CDR1 is MDHEN and CDR2 is SYDVKM in the germline V gene. With V trimmed by 1 base and J by 3 bases, 7 bases remained unmatched. CDR3 size: 16 residues. CDR3 region: CASSLSQTGVDTEAFF. For the CDR3, the DNA is TGTGCCAGCAGTTTATCCCAGACAGGGGTGGACACTGAAGCTTTCTTT.

The chain is built from TRBV14 and TRBJ2-2; 13 nucleotides match TRBD2. Germline CDR1 reads SGHDN; CDR2 reads FVKESK. The CDR3 has 19 amino acids. The V segment lost 0 bases and the J segment 4 bases; nucleotides outside the gene matches: 8. CDR3 sequence reads: CASSQESKRLAGGTGELFF. The CDR3 DNA sequence: TGTGCCAGCAGCCAAGAGAGCAAGCGACTAGCGGGAGGCACCGGGGAGCTGTTTTTT. The variable domain in full, completed from reference TRBV14 and TRBJ2-2, reads EAGVTQFPSHSVIEKGQTVTLRCDPISGHDNLYWYRRVMGKEIKFLLHFVKESKQDESGMPNNRFLAERTGGTYSTLKVQPAELEDSGVYFCASSQESKRLAGGTGELFFGEGSRLTVL.

The chain employs TRBV10-2 and TRBJ1-4; 10 positions match TRBD1. The CDR3 contains 16 residues. Trimming took 4 bases from V and 8 from J; bases not matched to a gene: 10. Per the germline V gene, CDR1 is WSHSY and CDR2 is SAAADI. CDR3: CASSAKGTGEKEKLFF. The CDR3 DNA reads TGCGCCAGCAGTGCGAAAGGGACAGGGGAGAAAGAAAAACTGTTTTTT.

With regard to this clone: This CDR3 is also generated by other DNA sequences in the sample. The V call is TRBV18, the J call TRBJ1-1; D call uncertain. The CDR3 spans 13 residues. V was trimmed by 3 bases and J by 0 bases, leaving 5 bases between them. Germline CDR1 KGHSH, CDR2 LQKENI. The CDR3 DNA is TGTGCCAGCTCACCGGGCCTGAACACTGAAGCTTTCTTT. Its translation: CASSPGLNTEAFF.

In its sample, this clone was seen a few times. This chain links TRBV28 with TRBJ1-1, with TRBD1 as a possible D gene (5 bases). Germline V gene lookup returns CDR1 MDHEN and CDR2 SYDVKM. The CDR3 is 14 residues long. Trimming pared 1 base from V and 1 base from J, leaving 7 bases between. For the CDR3, the DNA is TGTGCCAGCAGTTTATCCGGGGGGAACACTGAAGCTTTCTTT. Its translation is CASSLSGGNTEAFF.